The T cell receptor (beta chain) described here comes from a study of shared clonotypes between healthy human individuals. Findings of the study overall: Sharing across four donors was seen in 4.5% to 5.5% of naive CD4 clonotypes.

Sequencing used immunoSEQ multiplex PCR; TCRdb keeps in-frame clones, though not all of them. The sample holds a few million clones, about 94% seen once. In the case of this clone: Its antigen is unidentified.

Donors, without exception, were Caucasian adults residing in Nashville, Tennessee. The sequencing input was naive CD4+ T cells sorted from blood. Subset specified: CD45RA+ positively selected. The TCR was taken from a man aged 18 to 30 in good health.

The CDR3 DNA reads as TGTGCCAGCAGATGGACTACCAACACCGGGGAGCTGTTTTTT. This gives the protein CASRWTTNTGELFF. The genes are TRBV27 and TRBJ2-2, with TRBD2 as a possible D gene (6 bases). This CDR3 is built from 14 residues. Germline V gives CDR1 MNHEY, CDR2 SMNVEV (reference sequence). Trimming stripped 6 bases from V and 2 bases from J, with 10 bases between.